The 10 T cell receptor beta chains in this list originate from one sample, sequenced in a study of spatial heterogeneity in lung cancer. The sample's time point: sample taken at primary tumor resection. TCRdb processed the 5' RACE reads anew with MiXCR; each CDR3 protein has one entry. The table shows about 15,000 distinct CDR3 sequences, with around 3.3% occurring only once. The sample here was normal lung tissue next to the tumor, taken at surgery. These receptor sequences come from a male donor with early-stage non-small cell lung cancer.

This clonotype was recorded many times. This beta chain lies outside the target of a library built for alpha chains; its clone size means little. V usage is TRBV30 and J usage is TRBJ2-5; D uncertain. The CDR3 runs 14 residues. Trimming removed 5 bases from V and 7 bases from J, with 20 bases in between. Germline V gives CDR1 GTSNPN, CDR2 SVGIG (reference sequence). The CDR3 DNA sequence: TGTGCCTGGGGGGTTCATGGCAGCTCACTGACCCAGTACTTC. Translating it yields CAWGVHGSSLTQYF.

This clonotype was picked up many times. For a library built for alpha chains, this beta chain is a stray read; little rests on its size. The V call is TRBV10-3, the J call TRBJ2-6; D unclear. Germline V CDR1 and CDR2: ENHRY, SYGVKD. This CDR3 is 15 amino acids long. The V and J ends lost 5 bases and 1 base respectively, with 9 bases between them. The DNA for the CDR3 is TGTGCCATCAGTTCGTTCGGGTCTGGGGCCAACGTCCTGACTTTC. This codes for CAISSFGSGANVLTF.

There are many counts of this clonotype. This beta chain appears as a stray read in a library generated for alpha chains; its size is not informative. CDR3 sequence (DNA): TGTGCCAGCAGCATCCAGGGGAATTCTTATCAGCCCCAGCATTTT. This translates into CASSIQGNSYQPQHF. The chain uses TRBV6-2 or TRBV6-3 and TRBJ1-5; D may be TRBD1 (6 bases). V was cut by 6 bases and J by 5 bases, with 17 bases left in between. The CDR3 is 15 amino acids. Per germline, CDR1 MNHEY and CDR2 SVGEGT.

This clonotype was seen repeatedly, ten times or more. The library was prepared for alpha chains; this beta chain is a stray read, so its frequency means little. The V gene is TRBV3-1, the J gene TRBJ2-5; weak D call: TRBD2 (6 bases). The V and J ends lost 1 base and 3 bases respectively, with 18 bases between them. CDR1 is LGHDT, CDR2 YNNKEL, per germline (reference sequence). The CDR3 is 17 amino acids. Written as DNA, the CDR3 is TGTGCCAGCAGCCAAGTCCCACCTGGGCGGGGAGAAGAGACCCAGTACTTC. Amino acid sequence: CASSQVPPGRGEETQYF.

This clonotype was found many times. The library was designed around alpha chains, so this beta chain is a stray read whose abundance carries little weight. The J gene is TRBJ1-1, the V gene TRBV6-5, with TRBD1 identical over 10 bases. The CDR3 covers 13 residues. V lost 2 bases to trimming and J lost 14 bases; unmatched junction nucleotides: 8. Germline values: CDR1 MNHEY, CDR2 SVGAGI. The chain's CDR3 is CASSYGGTGDTFF. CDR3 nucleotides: TGTGCCAGCAGTTACGGCGGGACAGGGGACACCTTCTTT.

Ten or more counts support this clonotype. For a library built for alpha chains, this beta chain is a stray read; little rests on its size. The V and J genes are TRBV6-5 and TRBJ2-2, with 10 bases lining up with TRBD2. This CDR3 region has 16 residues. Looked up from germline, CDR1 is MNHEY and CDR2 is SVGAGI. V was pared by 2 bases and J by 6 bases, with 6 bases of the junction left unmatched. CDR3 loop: CASSYRLAGTAGELFF. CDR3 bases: TGTGCCAGCAGTTACCGACTAGCGGGTACGGCCGGGGAGCTGTTTTTT.

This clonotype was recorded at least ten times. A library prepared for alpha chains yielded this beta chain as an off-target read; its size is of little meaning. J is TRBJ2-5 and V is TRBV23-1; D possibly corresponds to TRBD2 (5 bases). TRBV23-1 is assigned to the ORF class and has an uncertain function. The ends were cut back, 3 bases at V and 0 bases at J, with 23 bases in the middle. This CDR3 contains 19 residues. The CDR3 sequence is CASSHHLARPSLYQETQYF. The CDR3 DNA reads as TGCGCCAGCAGTCATCACCTAGCCCGACCGAGCCTCTACCAAGAGACCCAGTACTTC.

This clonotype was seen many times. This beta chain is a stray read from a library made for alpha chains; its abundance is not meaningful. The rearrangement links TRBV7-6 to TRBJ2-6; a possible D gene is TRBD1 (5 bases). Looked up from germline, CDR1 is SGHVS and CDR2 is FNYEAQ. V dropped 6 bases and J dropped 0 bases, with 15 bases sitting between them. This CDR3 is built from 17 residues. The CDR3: CASSHDSYPSGANVLTF. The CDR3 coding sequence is TGTGCCAGCAGTCACGACAGTTATCCCTCTGGGGCCAACGTCCTGACTTTC.

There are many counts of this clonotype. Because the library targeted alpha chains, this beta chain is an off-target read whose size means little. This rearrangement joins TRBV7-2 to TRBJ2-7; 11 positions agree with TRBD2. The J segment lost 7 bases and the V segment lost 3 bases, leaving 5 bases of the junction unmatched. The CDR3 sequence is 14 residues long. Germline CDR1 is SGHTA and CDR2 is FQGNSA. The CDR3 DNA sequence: TGTGCCAGCAGCTTGGGACTAGCGGTTACTGAGCAGTACTTC. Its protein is CASSLGLAVTEQYF.

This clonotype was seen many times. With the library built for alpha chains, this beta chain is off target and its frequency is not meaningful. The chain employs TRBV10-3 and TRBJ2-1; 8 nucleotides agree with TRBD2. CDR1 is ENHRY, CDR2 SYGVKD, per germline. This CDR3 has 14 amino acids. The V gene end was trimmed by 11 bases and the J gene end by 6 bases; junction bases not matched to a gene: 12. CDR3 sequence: CAPGEGLEINEQFF. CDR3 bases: TGTGCCCCAGGGGAGGGACTAGAAATCAATGAGCAGTTCTTC.